This TCR beta chain appears in the sequencing data of a study of blood T cell repertoires in COVID-19. Overall study: Material from acute and convalescent COVID-19 was sourced from the United States, Italy and Spain.

In the original processing: The authors estimated nucleated cell counts from reference gene primer amplification. TCRdb's table, derived via immunoSEQ multiplex PCR, lists solely in-frame clones and lacks some. V and J calls and clone size are given by that table; D and trimming were obtained from the DNA. The data contain 260,000 or so clones, roughly 85% of them singletons. Symptom resolution, clearance, or two negative PCRs marked donors in Cohort 3 as recovered. The source is a woman between 50 and 59 years old who had recovered from COVID-19. The sequencing input was PBMCs or T cells enriched from blood (not recorded which).

The CDR3: CASSLDKWGDRNQPQHF. The DNA of the CDR3 is TGTGCCAGCAGCTTAGATAAGTGGGGGGACAGGAATCAGCCCCAGCATTTT. J is TRBJ1-5 and V is TRBV11-3; 8 bases match TRBD1. This CDR3 has 17 amino acids. Trimming cost V 0 bases and J 4 bases; bases outside gene matches: 8. Germline CDR1 is SGHNT and CDR2 is YENEEA.